Reported below is one T cell receptor (beta chain). Its antigen is not known. The table came from immunoSEQ multiplex PCR; TCRdb's copy has only in-frame clones and leaves some out. The data show tens of thousands of clones, more than 75% seen once. The data belong to a study of OX40 agonist ivuxolimab in advanced cancers. Study context: Patients enrolled in dose escalation were diagnosed with hepatocellular carcinoma, melanoma, renal cell or head and neck cancer. Partial responses were achieved by three patients, of whom one had hepatocellular carcinoma and two had cutaneous melanoma. General observations from the study: Clonal expansion from baseline to week 6 occurred in both CD4+ and CD8+ T cells.

The germline V gene has CDR1 KGHSH and CDR2 LQKENI. The CDR3 length is 14 residues. V dropped 4 bases and J dropped 3 bases, with 12 bases sitting between them. This TCR was recovered from an adult with an advanced solid tumor such as melanoma, head and neck, liver or kidney cancer. The sequencing here drew on CD4+ or CD8+ T cells sorted from blood, taken in a trial of the OX40 agonist ivuxolimab. J is TRBJ1-1 and V is TRBV18; possibly TRBD1 for D (6 bases). The CDR3 loop is CASSQTQGDTEAFF. The CDR3 coding sequence is TGTGCCAGCTCACAGACACAGGGTGACACTGAAGCTTTCTTT.